The T cell receptor (beta chain) described here comes from a study of lymphopenia after photon versus proton radiotherapy. Study-level points and caveats: Better survival with proton therapy was suggested as possible, not demonstrated. In patients who died, overall survival fell as post-nadir TCR diversity dropped more.

TCRdb keeps only in-frame clones here, not all; method: immunoSEQ multiplex PCR. The sample comprises about 30,000 clones, about 93% of which are singletons, and about 0.66% rests with the top ten. Details on this clone: Its antigen remains unknown.

This TCR came from a woman in her 50s with cholangiocarcinoma. The sample consisted of peripheral blood, taken from a patient treated with photon-based radiotherapy.

The CDR3 sequence is CSVGGGGQETQYF. DNA of the CDR3: TGCAGCGTTGGTGGCGGGGGGCAAGAGACCCAGTACTTC. The V gene is TRBV29-1, the J gene TRBJ2-5; 8 bases are a match to TRBD2. Germline V gives CDR1 SQVTM, CDR2 ANQGSEA. The trim removed 4 bases at V and 2 bases at J, leaving 3 bases unmatched. The length of the CDR3 is 13 residues.